The 27 T cell receptor beta chains reported below all come from one sample, sequenced in a study of blood T cell repertoires in COVID-19. Produced via immunoSEQ multiplex PCR; TCRdb's table is partial and in-frame only. The sample lists hundreds of thousands of clones, around 90% occurring once. Sequencing was carried out using peripheral blood. These receptor sequences come from a woman younger than 35 with acute or convalescent COVID-19.

The chain is built from TRBV4-3 and TRBJ2-3, with TRBD2 matching 12 bases. Germline assignment: CDR1 LGHNA and CDR2 YSLEER. There are 18 residues in the CDR3. V shed 0 bases and J 4 bases; nucleotides not matched to a gene: 8. The CDR3 DNA is TGCGCCAGCAGCCAAGAAATCCCCCTAGCGGGGGGGTCAGATACGCAGTATTTT. This encodes CASSQEIPLAGGSDTQYF.

The CDR3 DNA is TGCGCCAGCAGCTTGGGGTCAGGGGTAGAGAACACTGAAGCTTTCTTT. This codes for CASSLGSGVENTEAFF. The V call is TRBV5-1, the J call TRBJ1-1; D perhaps matches TRBD1 (6 bases). The CDR3 is made up of 16 amino acids. The germline gives CDR1 SGHRS, CDR2 YFSETQ. V was cut by 0 bases and J by 1 base, with 13 bases left in between.

This chain's CDR3 is CASSYGPSGDYNEQFF. For the CDR3, the DNA is TGTGCCAGCAGTTACGGGCCTAGCGGAGACTACAATGAGCAGTTCTTC. The V and J genes are TRBV6-2 or TRBV6-3 and TRBJ2-1; 7 positions match TRBD2. The V and J ends lost 2 bases and 3 bases, in that order; junction bases with no gene match: 7. Germline V gene sequence: CDR1 MNHEY, CDR2 SVGEGT. The CDR3 runs to 16 residues.

The rearrangement uses TRBV7-3 and TRBJ1-2; D is unclear. Germline values: CDR1 SGHTA, CDR2 FQGTGA. This CDR3 contains 12 residues. The ends were cut back, 2 bases at V and 11 bases at J, with 12 bases in the middle. The CDR3 loop is CASSLDGGRYTF. DNA of the CDR3: TGTGCCAGCAGCTTAGACGGCGGGAGGTACACCTTC.

The V and J genes are TRBV5-1 and TRBJ1-4, with TRBD1 as a possible D gene (5 bases). V was shortened by 3 bases and J by 4 bases, with 13 bases between the two germline ends. Germline V CDR1 and CDR2: SGHRS, YFSETQ. This CDR3 comprises 15 residues. CDR3: CASSSDSKFNEKLFF. In DNA form, the CDR3 reads TGCGCCAGCAGCTCAGACAGCAAGTTTAATGAAAAACTGTTTTTT.

This clone has just one count. This chain connects TRBV3-1 (or the pseudogene TRBV3-2) to TRBJ1-1; D ambiguous. Germline lookup yields CDR1 LGHDT and CDR2 YNNKEL (reference sequence). This CDR3 region has 12 residues. Trimming removed 4 bases from V and 5 bases from J, with 8 bases in between. This CDR3 reads CASSRRGTEAFF. The DNA for the CDR3 is TGTGCCAGCAGCCGCCGGGGAACTGAAGCTTTCTTT.

The genes are TRBV9 and TRBJ1-5; maybe TRBD1 (5 bases). Per germline, CDR1 SGDLS and CDR2 YYNGEE. The CDR3 sequence is 14 residues long. V shed 4 bases and J shed 7 bases, with 15 bases lying between them. The CDR3 reads CASSMTSGGQPQHF. The DNA of the CDR3 is TGTGCCAGCAGCATGACTTCGGGGGGACAGCCCCAGCATTTT.

V gene TRBV5-4 combines with J gene TRBJ1-2, with D possibly TRBD1 on 6 matching bases. Germline V gene lookup returns CDR1 SGHNT and CDR2 YYREEE (reference sequence). The V and J ends lost 3 bases and 2 bases respectively, with 11 bases between them. The CDR3 loop spans 14 amino acids. Written as DNA, the CDR3 is TGTGCCAGCAGCTACTCCGGGACAAACTATGGCTACACCTTC. Its protein is CASSYSGTNYGYTF.

This chain links TRBV7-9 with TRBJ1-1, with no clear D. The V gene lost 1 base and the J gene lost 4 bases, with 7 bases spanning the gap. Germline CDR1 reads SEHNR; CDR2 reads FQNEAQ (reference sequence). The CDR3 is 13 amino acids. The DNA for the CDR3 is TGTGCCAGCAGCTTAGGGGCAGCCACTGAAGCTTTCTTT. It encodes CASSLGAATEAFF.

This sequence joins TRBV7-9 and TRBJ2-1; TRBD1 aligns across 8 bases. Per germline, CDR1 SEHNR and CDR2 FQNEAQ (reference sequence). V was clipped by 1 base and J by 7 bases; unmatched bases: 9. This CDR3 is 16 amino acids long. The CDR3: CASSLGSGQGLNEQFF. The CDR3 bases are TGTGCCAGCAGCTTAGGTAGCGGACAGGGCTTGAATGAGCAGTTCTTC.

This chain uses TRBV6-2 or TRBV6-3 with TRBJ1-1, with D possibly matching TRBD1 (6 bases). Trimming took off 4 bases at V and 1 base at J, with 22 bases between the two ends. CDR3 length: 18 residues. Germline V gene sequence: CDR1 MNHEY, CDR2 SVGEGT. The CDR3 protein is CASSSAVLGGQRNTEAFF. CDR3 DNA sequence: TGTGCCAGCAGTTCCGCCGTTTTGGGGGGGCAAAGGAACACTGAAGCTTTCTTT.

The chain uses TRBV11-2 and TRBJ1-2, with TRBD1 matching over 7 bases. Germline values: CDR1 SGHAT, CDR2 FQNNGV. J was trimmed by 7 bases and V by 5 bases; bases with no gene match: 7. This CDR3 has 13 residues. CDR3 amino acids: CASSRRDRVGYTF. The CDR3 DNA reads as TGTGCCAGCAGCCGACGAGACAGGGTTGGCTACACCTTC. Supplemented by reference TRBV11-2 and TRBJ1-2, the full variable domain reads EAGVAQSPRYKIIEKRQSVAFWCNPISGHATLYWYQQILGQGPKLLIQFQNNGVVDDSQLPKDRFSAERLKGVDSTLKIQPAKLEDSAVYLCASSRRDRVGYTFGSGTRLTVV.

V usage is TRBV5-1 and J usage is TRBJ2-1, with a tentative D call TRBD2 (5 bases). Trimming shortened V by 1 base and J by 4 bases, and 15 bases separated the two germline ends. The length of the CDR3 is 16 residues. Germline V gives CDR1 SGHRS, CDR2 YFSETQ. This CDR3 is CASSLLSASGYNEQFF. CDR3 DNA sequence: TGCGCCAGCAGCTTGCTATCTGCGAGCGGTTACAATGAGCAGTTCTTC.

V gene TRBV15 combines with J gene TRBJ1-2, with D maybe TRBD1 (6 bases). CDR3 length equals 17 residues. Germline CDR1 and CDR2: LNHNV and YYDKDF (reference sequence). V lost 3 bases and J lost 4, with 21 bases in between. In DNA form, the CDR3 reads TGTGCCACCAGCAGGACCCGGGACACCCTAACTTCCTATGGCTACACCTTC. This encodes CATSRTRDTLTSYGYTF.

The chain employs TRBV6-1 and TRBJ1-1; possibly TRBD1 for D (5 bases). This CDR3 is 15 amino acids long. Looked up from germline, CDR1 is MNHNS and CDR2 is SASEGT. Trimming pared 3 bases from V and 3 bases from J, leaving 14 bases between. As DNA, the CDR3 is TGTGCCAGCAGTGACCGGGACGGGGGATACACTGAAGCTTTCTTT. Protein product: CASSDRDGGYTEAFF.

The genes are TRBV4-3 and TRBJ1-6, with D possibly TRBD1 on 5 matching bases. The CDR3 has 17 residues. The ends were cut back, 0 bases at V and 9 bases at J, with 18 bases in the middle. Germline CDR1 LGHNA, CDR2 YSLEER. The CDR3 loop is CASSQDSRETVGSPLHF. The CDR3 DNA reads TGCGCCAGCAGCCAAGATAGTCGAGAGACAGTCGGTTCACCCCTCCACTTT.

The chain couples TRBV9 to TRBJ2-1; weak D call: TRBD2 (5 bases). Germline CDR1 is SGDLS and CDR2 is YYNGEE. The CDR3 loop spans 15 amino acids. V was cut by 4 bases and J by 6 bases, with 17 bases left in between. CDR3 sequence: CASSYTGGLINEQFF. The CDR3 nucleotides read TGTGCCAGCAGCTACACTGGCGGACTCATCAATGAGCAGTTCTTC.

The CDR3 DNA reads TGTGCCAGCAGCCCAATGGCAGGATCGGACACTGAAGCTTTCTTT. Its protein product is CASSPMAGSDTEAFF. The J gene is TRBJ1-1, the V gene TRBV6-5; no reliable D call. The germline V and J ends were trimmed by 6 bases and 3 bases, with 17 bases remaining between them. CDR3 size: 15 residues. Per germline, CDR1 MNHEY and CDR2 SVGAGI.

The rearrangement links TRBV7-2 to TRBJ1-2; 7 bases align to TRBD1. This CDR3 is 14 amino acids long. Per the germline V gene, CDR1 is SGHTA and CDR2 is FQGNSA. The V gene end was trimmed by 6 bases and the J gene end by 3 bases; junction bases not matched to a gene: 7. This CDR3 is CASRGDSTYYGYTF. CDR3 nucleotide sequence: TGTGCCAGCAGGGGGGACAGCACCTACTATGGCTACACCTTC.

Here the CDR3 DNA reads TGTGCCAGCAGCCCCGGAGGGATTGATCAGCCCCAGCATTTT. Translating gives CASSPGGIDQPQHF. The rearrangement links TRBV9 to TRBJ1-5; D remains unclear. V was cut by 4 bases and J by 5 bases, with 13 bases left in between. Germline V gene data show CDR1 as SGDLS and CDR2 as YYNGEE. The CDR3 spans 14 residues.

This chain links TRBV6-5 with TRBJ1-4, with unresolved D. This CDR3 has 14 residues. Germline assignment: CDR1 MNHEY and CDR2 SVGAGI. V was trimmed by 2 bases and J by 5 bases, leaving 9 bases between them. The CDR3 nucleotides read TGTGCCAGCAGTTACGGCAGGCTAAATGAAAAACTGTTTTTT. Its protein is CASSYGRLNEKLFF.

The rearrangement uses TRBV7-2 and TRBJ1-3; the D is unclear. V shed 5 bases and J shed 0 bases, with 11 bases lying between them. The CDR3 is 15 residues long. CDR1 and CDR2 (germline): SGHTA, FQGNSA. The CDR3 region has the DNA TGTGCCAGCAGCCCCCCGGGTTTCTCTGGAAACACCATATATTTT. Its translation is CASSPPGFSGNTIYF.

On this clone itself: Other DNA sequences in the same sample also yield this CDR3. CDR3 amino acids: CASSLDRDYGYTF. The DNA of the CDR3 is TGTGCCAGCAGCTTGGACAGGGACTATGGCTACACCTTC. The chain carries TRBV12-3 or TRBV12-4 and TRBJ1-2; 8 bases agree with TRBD1. The CDR3 runs to 13 residues. Trimming at V came to 6 bases and at J to 3 bases, leaving 3 bases not matched to a gene.

As DNA, the CDR3 is TGCAGCGTTACTGGGAGTAGCACCGGGGAGCTGTTTTTT. Residues: CSVTGSSTGELFF. The chain combines TRBV29-1 with TRBJ2-2; possibly TRBD2 for D (5 bases). Trimming cost V 5 bases and J 4 bases, with 11 bases left between them. This CDR3 comprises 13 residues. CDR1 is SQVTM, CDR2 ANQGSEA, per germline.

This rearrangement joins TRBV24-1 to TRBJ2-1; 8 bases agree with TRBD2. The germline gives CDR1 KGHDR, CDR2 SFDVKD. After removal of 4 bases from V and 3 bases from J, the junction contained 4 bases not matched to a gene. This CDR3 spans 15 amino acids. The CDR3 loop is CATSERSGGYNEQFF. CDR3 bases: TGTGCCACCAGTGAACGAAGCGGGGGCTACAATGAGCAGTTCTTC.

This clone came up once. The chain joins TRBV24-1 to TRBJ2-7; D possibly corresponds to TRBD2 (6 bases). The germline gives CDR1 KGHDR, CDR2 SFDVKD. Trimming removed 1 base at V and 3 bases at J, with 12 bases between. This CDR3 region has 15 residues. CDR3 coding DNA: TGTGCCACCAGTGATTTTGAGGAGGGTTTCTACGAGCAGTACTTC. Residues: CATSDFEEGFYEQYF.

The chain employs TRBV30 and TRBJ1-2; TRBD1 agrees at 8 bases. Germline-derived CDR1 and CDR2 are GTSNPN and SVGIG (reference sequence). The junction had 11 bases not matched to a gene; V was cut back by 4 bases and J by 4 bases. This CDR3 contains 15 residues. CDR3 sequence reads: CAWTQDRVGVYGYTF. For the CDR3, the DNA is TGTGCCTGGACCCAGGACAGGGTCGGCGTCTATGGCTACACCTTC.